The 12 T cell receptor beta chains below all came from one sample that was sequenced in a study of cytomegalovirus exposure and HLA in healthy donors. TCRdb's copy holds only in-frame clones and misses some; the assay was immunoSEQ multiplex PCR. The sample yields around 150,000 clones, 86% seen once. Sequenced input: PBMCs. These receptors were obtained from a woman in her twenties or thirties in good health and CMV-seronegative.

CDR3 sequence reads: CSGKGAGEQFF. The CDR3 DNA reads TGCAGTGGTAAGGGGGCGGGTGAGCAGTTCTTC. V and J are TRBV20-1 and TRBJ2-1; 7 bases agree with TRBD1. Germline loops: CDR1 DFQATT, CDR2 SNEGSKA (reference sequence). Trimming removed 7 bases from V and 9 bases from J; junction bases left unmatched: 6. The CDR3 is made up of 11 amino acids.

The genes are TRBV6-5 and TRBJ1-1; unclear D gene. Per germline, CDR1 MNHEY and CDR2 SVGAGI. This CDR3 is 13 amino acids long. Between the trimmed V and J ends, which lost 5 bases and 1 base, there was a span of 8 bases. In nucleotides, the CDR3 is TGTGCCAGCAGTCCGGAGGGGAACACTGAAGCTTTCTTT. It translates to CASSPEGNTEAFF.

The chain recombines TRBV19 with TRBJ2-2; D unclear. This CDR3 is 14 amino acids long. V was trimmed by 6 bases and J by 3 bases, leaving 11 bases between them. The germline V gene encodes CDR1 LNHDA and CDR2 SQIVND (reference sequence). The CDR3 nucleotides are TGTGCCAGTAGAGGAGCAGGTGACACCGGGGAGCTGTTTTTT. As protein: CASRGAGDTGELFF.

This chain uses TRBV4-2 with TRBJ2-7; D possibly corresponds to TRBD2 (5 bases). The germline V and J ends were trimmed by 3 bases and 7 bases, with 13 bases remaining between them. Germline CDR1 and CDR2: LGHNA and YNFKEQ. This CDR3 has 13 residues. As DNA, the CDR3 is TGTGCCAGCAGCCAGGGGAGATTGAGGGAGCAGTACTTC. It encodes CASSQGRLREQYF.

CDR3 DNA: TGTGCCAGCAGTCCACAGAGGAACACCGGGGAGCTGTTTTTT. This codes for CASSPQRNTGELFF. The genes are TRBV7-8 and TRBJ2-2; unclear D gene. Germline V gene lookup returns CDR1 SGHVS and CDR2 FQNEAQ. The CDR3 has 14 amino acids. The V end lost 6 bases, the J end lost 1 base, and 9 bases lay between the germline ends.

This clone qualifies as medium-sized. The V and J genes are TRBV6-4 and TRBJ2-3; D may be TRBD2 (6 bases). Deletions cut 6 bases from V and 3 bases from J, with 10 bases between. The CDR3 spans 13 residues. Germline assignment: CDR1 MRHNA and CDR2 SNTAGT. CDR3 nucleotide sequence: TGTGCCAGCAGCCCCCGGGAGACAGATACGCAGTATTTT. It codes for CASSPRETDTQYF.

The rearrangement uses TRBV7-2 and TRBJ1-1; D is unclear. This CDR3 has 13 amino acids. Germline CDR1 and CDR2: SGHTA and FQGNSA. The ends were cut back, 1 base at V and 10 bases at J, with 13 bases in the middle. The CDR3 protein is CASSLGFYAGAFF. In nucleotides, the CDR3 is TGTGCCAGCAGCTTAGGGTTTTACGCGGGAGCTTTCTTT.

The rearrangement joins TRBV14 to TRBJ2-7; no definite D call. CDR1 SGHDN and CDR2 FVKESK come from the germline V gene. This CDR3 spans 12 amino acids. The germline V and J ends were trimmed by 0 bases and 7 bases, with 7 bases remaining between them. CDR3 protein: CASSQESEEQYF. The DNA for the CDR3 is TGTGCCAGCAGCCAAGAGTCCGAGGAGCAGTACTTC.

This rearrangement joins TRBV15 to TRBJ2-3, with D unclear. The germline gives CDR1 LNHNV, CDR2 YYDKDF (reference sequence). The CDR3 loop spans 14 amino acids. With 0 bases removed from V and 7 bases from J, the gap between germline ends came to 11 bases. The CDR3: CATSREGSQNTQYF. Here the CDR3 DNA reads TGTGCCACCAGCAGAGAGGGATCTCAGAATACGCAGTATTTT.

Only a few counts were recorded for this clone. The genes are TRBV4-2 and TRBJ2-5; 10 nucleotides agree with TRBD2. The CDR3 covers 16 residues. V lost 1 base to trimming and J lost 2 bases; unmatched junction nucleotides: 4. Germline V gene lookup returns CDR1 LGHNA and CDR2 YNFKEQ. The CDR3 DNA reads TGTGCCAGCAGCCAAGGGGAAGCGGGGGGGCAAGAGACCCAGTACTTC. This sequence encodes CASSQGEAGGQETQYF.

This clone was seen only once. The CDR3 here is CASSLTGERDTEAFF. Here the CDR3 DNA reads TGTGCCAGCAGCTTAACAGGAGAAAGGGACACTGAAGCTTTCTTT. The rearrangement links TRBV7-9 to TRBJ1-1; possibly TRBD1 for D (5 bases). This CDR3 has 15 residues. Germline V gene lookup returns CDR1 SEHNR and CDR2 FQNEAQ (reference sequence). Trimming shortened V by 2 bases and J by 3 bases, and 13 bases separated the two germline ends.

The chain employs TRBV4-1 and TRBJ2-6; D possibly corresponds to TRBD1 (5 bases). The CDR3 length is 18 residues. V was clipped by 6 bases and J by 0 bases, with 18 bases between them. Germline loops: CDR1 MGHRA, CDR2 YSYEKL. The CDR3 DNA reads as TGCGCCAGCAGGTTACAGGTTGCTCGGCTCTCTGGGGCCAACGTCCTGACTTTC. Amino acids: CASRLQVARLSGANVLTF.